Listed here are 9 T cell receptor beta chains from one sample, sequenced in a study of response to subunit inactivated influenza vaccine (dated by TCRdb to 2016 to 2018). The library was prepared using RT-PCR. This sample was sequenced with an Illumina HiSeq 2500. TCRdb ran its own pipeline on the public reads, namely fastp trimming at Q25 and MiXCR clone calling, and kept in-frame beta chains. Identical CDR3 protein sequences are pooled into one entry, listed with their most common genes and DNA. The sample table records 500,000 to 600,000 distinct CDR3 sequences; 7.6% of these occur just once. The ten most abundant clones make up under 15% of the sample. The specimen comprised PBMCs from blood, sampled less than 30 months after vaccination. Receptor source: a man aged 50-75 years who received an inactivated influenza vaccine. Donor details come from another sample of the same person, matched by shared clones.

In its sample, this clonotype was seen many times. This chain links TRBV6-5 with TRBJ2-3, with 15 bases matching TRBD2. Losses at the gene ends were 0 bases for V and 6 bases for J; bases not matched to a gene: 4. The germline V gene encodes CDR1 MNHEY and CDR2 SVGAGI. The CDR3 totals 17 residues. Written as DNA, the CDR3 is TGTGCCAGCAGTTACTCGATGGGACTAGCGGGGGGTGATACGCAGTATTTT. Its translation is CASSYSMGLAGGDTQYF.

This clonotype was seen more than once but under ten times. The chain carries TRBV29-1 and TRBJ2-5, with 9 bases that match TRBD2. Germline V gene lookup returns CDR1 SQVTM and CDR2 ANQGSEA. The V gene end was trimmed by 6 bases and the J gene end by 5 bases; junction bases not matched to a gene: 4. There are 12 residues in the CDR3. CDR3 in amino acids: CSVQAGGETQYF. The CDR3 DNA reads TGCAGCGTCCAAGCGGGGGGTGAGACCCAGTACTTC.

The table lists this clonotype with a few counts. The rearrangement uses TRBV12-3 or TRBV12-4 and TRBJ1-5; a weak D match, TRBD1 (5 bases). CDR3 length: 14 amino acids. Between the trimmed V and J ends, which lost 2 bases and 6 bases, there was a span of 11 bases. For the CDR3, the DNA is TGTGCCAGCAGTTTATACGGGGCGGGTCAGCCCCAGCATTTT. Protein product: CASSLYGAGQPQHF.

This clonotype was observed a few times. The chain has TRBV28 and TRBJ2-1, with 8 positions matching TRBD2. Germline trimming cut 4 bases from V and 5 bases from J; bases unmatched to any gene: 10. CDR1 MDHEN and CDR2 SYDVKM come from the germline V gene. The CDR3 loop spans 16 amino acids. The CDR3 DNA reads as TGTGCCAGCAGTTCCCCGGGACTAGAGGAAAACAATGAGCAGTTCTTC. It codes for CASSSPGLEENNEQFF.

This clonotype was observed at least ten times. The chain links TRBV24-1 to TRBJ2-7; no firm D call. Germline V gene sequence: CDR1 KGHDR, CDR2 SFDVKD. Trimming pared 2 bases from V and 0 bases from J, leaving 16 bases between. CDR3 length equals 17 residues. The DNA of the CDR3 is TGTGCCACCAGTGATTCCCCGACGGGCATACTCTCCTACGAGCAGTACTTC. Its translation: CATSDSPTGILSYEQYF.

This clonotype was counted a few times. CDR3 DNA: TGTGCCACCAGCCGAACGAGACTAGCAGATACGCAGTATTTT. Its protein is CATSRTRLADTQYF. The chain combines TRBV15 with TRBJ2-3; D perhaps matches TRBD2 (6 bases). The CDR3 totals 14 residues. V lost 5 bases and J lost 4, with 13 bases in between. The germline CDR1 and CDR2 sequences are LNHNV and YYDKDF (reference sequence).

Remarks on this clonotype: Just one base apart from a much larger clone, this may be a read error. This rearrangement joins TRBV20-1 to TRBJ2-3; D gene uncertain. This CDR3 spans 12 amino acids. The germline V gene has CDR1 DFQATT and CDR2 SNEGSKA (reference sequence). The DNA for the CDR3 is TGCAGTGCCATCCGGATCACAGAAACGCAGTATTTT. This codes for CSAIRITETQYF.

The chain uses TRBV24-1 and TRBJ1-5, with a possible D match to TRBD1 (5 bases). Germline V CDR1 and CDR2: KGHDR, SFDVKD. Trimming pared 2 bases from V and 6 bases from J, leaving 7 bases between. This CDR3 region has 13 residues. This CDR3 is CATSDWGFQPQHF. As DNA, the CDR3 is TGTGCCACCAGTGATTGGGGGTTTCAGCCCCAGCATTTT.

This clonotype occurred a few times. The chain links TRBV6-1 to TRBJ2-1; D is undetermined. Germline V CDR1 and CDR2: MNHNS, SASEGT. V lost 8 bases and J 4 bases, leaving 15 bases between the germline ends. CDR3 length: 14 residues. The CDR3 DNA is TGTGCCAGCTCACACGACTTTCTTTACAATGAGCAGTTCTTC. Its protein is CASSHDFLYNEQFF.